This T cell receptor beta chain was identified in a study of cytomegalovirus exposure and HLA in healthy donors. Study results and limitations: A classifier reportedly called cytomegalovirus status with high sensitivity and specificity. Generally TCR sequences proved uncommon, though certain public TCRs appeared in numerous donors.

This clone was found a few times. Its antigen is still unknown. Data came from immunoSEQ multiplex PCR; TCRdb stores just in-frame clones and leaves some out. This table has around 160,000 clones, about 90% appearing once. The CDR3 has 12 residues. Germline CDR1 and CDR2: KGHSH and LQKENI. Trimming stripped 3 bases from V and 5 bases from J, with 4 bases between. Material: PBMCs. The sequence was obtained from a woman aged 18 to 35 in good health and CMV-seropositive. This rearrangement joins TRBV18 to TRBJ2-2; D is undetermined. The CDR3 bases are TGTGCCAGCTCACCGTCTACCGGGGAGCTGTTTTTT. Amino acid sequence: CASSPSTGELFF.